At least ten counts were recorded for the clone carrying this T cell receptor beta chain. No antigen is known for it. The sample belongs to a study of T cell repertoires in cytomegalovirus infection. Study-wide results and caveats: Totalled public TCR beta family frequency picked out people who carried CMV plus the relevant HLA.

MiXCR, applied by TCRdb to the reads, yields one record per CDR3 protein. This sample carries about 530,000 distinct CDR3 sequences, about 25% of them seen once, and the ten largest clones take roughly an eighth. The CDR3 contains 16 residues. Germline lookup yields CDR1 SGHTA and CDR2 FQGNSA. With 0 bases clipped from V and 2 bases from J, the junction kept 1 base outside the gene matches. This chain uses TRBV7-2 with TRBJ2-6; 7 bases align to TRBD1. Input material: PBMCs. This clonotype originated in a human donor in good health (CMV status not recorded). Some clones in this sample may be carry-over from other donors' samples. CDR3 amino acids: CASSLAGGAGANVLTF. The CDR3, as DNA: TGTGCCAGCAGCTTAGCAGGGGGCGCTGGGGCCAACGTCCTGACTTTC.